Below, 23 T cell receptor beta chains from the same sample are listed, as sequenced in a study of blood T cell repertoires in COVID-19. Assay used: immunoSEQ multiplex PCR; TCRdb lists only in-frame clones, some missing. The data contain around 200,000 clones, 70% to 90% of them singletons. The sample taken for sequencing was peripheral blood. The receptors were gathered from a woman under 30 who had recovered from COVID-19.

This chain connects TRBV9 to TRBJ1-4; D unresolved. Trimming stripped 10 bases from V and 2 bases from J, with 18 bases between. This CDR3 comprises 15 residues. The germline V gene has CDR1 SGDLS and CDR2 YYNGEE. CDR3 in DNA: TGTGCCTCCGGGATCGGGGTCGCGACTAATGAAAAACTGTTTTTT. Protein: CASGIGVATNEKLFF.

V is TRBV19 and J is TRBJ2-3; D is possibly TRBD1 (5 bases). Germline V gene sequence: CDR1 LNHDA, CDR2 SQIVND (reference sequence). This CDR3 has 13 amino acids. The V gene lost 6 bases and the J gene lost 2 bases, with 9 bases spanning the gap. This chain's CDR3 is CASRKQATDTQYF. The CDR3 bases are TGTGCCAGTAGGAAACAGGCCACAGATACGCAGTATTTT.

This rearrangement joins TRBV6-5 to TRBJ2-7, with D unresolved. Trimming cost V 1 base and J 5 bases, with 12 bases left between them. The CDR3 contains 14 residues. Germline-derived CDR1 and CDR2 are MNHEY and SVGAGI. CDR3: CASSYFSSLHEQYF. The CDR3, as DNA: TGTGCCAGCAGTTACTTTTCTAGTCTACACGAGCAGTACTTC.

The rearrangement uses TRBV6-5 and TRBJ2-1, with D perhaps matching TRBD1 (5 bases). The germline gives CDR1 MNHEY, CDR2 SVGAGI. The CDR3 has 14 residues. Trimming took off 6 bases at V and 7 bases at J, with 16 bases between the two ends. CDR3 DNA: TGTGCCAGCAGCCGGACATCCCCGAGGAATGAGCAGTTCTTC. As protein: CASSRTSPRNEQFF.

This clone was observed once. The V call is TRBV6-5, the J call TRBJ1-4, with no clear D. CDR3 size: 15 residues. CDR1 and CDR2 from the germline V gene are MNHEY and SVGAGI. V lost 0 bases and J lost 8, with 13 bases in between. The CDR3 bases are TGTGCCAGCAGTTACTCGGAGTTCGAGAACGAAAAACTGTTTTTT. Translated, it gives CASSYSEFENEKLFF.

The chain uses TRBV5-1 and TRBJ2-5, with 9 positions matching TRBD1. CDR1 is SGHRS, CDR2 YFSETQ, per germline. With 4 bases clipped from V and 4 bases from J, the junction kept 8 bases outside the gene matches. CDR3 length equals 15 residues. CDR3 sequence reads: CASSPGTGLAETQYF. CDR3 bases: TGCGCCAGCAGCCCCGGGACAGGGCTAGCAGAGACCCAGTACTTC.

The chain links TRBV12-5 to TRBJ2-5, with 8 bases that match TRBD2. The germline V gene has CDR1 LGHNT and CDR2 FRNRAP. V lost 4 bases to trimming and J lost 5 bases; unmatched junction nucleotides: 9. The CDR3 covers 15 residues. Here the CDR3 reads CASGSPGGGLETQYF. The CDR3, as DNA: TGTGCTAGTGGTTCCCCCGGGGGGGGGTTGGAGACCCAGTACTTC. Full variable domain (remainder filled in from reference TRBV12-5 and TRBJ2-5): DARVTQTPRHKVTEMGQEVTMRCQPILGHNTVFWYRQTMMQGLELLAYFRNRAPLDDSGMPKDRFSAEMPDATLATLKIQPSEPRDSAVYFCASGSPGGGLETQYFGPGTRLLVL.

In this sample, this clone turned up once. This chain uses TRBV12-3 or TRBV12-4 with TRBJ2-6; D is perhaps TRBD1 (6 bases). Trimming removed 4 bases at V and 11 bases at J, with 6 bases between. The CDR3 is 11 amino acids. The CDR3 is CASSYRDVLTF. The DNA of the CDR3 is TGTGCCAGCAGTTACAGGGACGTCCTGACTTTC.

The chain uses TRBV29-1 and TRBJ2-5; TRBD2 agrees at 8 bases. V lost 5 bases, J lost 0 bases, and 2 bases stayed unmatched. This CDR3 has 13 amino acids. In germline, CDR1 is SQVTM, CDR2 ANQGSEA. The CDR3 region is CSVLSGDQETQYF. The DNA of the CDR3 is TGCAGCGTTCTTAGCGGGGACCAAGAGACCCAGTACTTC.

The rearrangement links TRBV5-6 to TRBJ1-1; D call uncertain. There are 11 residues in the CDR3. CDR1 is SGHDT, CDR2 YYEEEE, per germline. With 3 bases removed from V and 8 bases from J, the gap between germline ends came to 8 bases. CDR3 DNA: TGTGCCAGCAGCTCAGGTTGGGAAGCTTTCTTT. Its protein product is CASSSGWEAFF.

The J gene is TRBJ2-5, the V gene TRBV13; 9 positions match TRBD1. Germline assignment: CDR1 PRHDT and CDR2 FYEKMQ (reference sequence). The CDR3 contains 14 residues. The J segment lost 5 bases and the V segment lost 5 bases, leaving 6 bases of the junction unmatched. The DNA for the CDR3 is TGTGCCAGCAGCACCACAGGGGGCTTGGAGACCCAGTACTTC. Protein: CASSTTGGLETQYF.

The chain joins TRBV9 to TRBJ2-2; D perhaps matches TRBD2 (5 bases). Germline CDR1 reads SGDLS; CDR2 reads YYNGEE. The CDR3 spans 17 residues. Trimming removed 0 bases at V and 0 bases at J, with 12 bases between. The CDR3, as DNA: TGTGCCAGCAGCGTAGCGGTGACTACCTCGAACACCGGGGAGCTGTTTTTT. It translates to CASSVAVTTSNTGELFF. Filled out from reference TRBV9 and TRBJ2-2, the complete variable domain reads DSGVTQTPKHLITATGQRVTLRCSPRSGDLSVYWYQQSLDQGLQFLIQYYNGEERAKGNILERFSAQQFPDLHSELNLSSLELGDSALYFCASSVAVTTSNTGELFFGEGSRLTVL.

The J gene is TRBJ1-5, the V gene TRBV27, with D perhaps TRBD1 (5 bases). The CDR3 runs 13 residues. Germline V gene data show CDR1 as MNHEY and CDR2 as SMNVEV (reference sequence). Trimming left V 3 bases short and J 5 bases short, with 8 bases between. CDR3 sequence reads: CASSFDRYQPQHF. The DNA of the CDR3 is TGTGCCAGCAGTTTCGACAGATATCAGCCCCAGCATTTT.

CDR3 sequence reads: CASSIRGGLAGTWGDTQYF. The CDR3 region has the DNA TGTGCCAGTAGTATACGGGGGGGACTAGCGGGAACCTGGGGAGATACGCAGTATTTT. This sequence joins TRBV19 and TRBJ2-3; 13 bases agree with TRBD2. J lost 5 bases, V lost 2 bases, and 13 bases had no gene match. Germline V gene lookup returns CDR1 LNHDA and CDR2 SQIVND (reference sequence). The CDR3 is 19 residues long.

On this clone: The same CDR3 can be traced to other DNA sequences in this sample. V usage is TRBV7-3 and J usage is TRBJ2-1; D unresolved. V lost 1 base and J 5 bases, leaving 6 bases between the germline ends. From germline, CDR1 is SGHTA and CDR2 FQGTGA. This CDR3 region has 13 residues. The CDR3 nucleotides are TGTGCCAGCAGCTTAAGGCAGAACAATGAGCAGTTCTTC. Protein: CASSLRQNNEQFF.

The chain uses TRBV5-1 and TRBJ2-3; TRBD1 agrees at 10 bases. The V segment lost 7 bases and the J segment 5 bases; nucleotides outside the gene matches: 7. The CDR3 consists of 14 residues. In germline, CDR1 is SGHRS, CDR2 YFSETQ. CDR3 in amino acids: CASFRTGGRDTQYF. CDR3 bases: TGCGCCAGCTTTCGGACAGGGGGGAGAGATACGCAGTATTTT.

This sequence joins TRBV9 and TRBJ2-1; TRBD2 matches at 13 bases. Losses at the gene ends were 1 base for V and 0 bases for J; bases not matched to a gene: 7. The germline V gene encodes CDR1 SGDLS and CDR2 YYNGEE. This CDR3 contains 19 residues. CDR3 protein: CASSVRNWTSGSSYNEQFF. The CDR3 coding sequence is TGTGCCAGCAGCGTAAGAAATTGGACTAGCGGGAGCTCCTACAATGAGCAGTTCTTC.

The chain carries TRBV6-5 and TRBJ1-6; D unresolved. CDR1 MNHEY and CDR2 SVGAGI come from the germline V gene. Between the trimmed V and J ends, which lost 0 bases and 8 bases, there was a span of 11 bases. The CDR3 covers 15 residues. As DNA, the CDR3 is TGTGCCAGCAGTTACTCTGAGGGCACCGATTCACCCCTCCACTTT. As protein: CASSYSEGTDSPLHF.

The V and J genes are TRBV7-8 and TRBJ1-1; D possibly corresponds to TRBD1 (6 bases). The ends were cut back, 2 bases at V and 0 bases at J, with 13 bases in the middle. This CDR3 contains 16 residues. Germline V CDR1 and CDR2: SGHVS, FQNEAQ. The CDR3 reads CASSLRVRGMNTEAFF. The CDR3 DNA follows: TGTGCCAGCAGCTTACGGGTCAGGGGCATGAACACTGAAGCTTTCTTT.

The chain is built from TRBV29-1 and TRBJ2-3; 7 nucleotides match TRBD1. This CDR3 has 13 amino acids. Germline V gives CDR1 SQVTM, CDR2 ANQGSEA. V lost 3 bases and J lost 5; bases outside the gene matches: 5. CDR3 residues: CSVDDRVGDTQYF. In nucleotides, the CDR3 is TGCAGCGTTGATGACAGGGTGGGAGATACGCAGTATTTT.

As DNA, the CDR3 is TGTGCCAGCAGCGCGGCCCGAAAGGGGAATGTCGATGAGCAGTTCTTC. Protein sequence: CASSAARKGNVDEQFF. The chain carries TRBV11-1 and TRBJ2-1, with a tentative D call TRBD1 (5 bases). Trimming shortened V by 5 bases and J by 8 bases, and 22 bases separated the two germline ends. CDR3 size: 16 residues. CDR1 and CDR2 from the germline V gene are SGHAT and FQDESV (reference sequence).

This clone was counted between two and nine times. The CDR3 sequence: CASSLLAGGTGELFF. DNA of the CDR3: TGTGCCAGCAGCTTACTAGCGGGAGGGACCGGGGAGCTGTTTTTT. The V gene is TRBV7-3, the J gene TRBJ2-2; 12 bases map to TRBD2. Germline values: CDR1 SGHTA, CDR2 FQGTGA. Trimming at V came to 2 bases and at J to 5 bases, leaving 0 bases not matched to a gene. The CDR3 length is 15 residues.

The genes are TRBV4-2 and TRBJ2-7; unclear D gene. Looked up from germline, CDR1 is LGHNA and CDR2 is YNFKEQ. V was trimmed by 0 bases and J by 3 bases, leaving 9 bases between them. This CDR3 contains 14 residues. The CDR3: CASSQDFASYEQYF. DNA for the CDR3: TGTGCCAGCAGCCAAGATTTTGCCAGCTACGAGCAGTACTTC.